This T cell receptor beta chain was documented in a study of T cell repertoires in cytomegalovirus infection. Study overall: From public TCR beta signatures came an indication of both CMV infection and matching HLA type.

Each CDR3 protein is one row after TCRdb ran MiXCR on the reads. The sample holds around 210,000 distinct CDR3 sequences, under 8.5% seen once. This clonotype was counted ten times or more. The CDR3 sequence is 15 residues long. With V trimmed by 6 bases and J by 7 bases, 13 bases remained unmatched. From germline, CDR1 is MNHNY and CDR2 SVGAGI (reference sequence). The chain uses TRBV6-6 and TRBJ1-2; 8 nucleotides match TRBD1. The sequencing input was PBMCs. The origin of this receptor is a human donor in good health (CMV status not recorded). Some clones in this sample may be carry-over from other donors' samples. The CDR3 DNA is TGTGCCAGCAGAGGACAGGGAGAGGATTCTATTGGCTACACCTTC. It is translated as CASRGQGEDSIGYTF.